This entry is about one T cell receptor (beta chain). The sample comes from a study of blood T cell repertoires in COVID-19. Study at large: Acute and convalescent COVID-19 samples came from the United States, Italy and Spain. In each case, the material was cDNA or gDNA derived from T cells, B-cell-depleted T cells, or PBMCs.

Trimming removed 0 bases at V and 3 bases at J, with 12 bases between. This CDR3 has 15 residues. Germline CDR1 LGHDT, CDR2 YNNKEL (reference sequence). The authors' processing: The assay estimated nucleated cells by amplifying reference gene primers. TCRdb's copy holds only in-frame clones and misses some; the assay was immunoSEQ multiplex PCR. V, J and clone size derive from that table, while D and trimming were established from the DNA sequence. The sample yields over 250,000 clones, around nine tenths seen once. This sequence was found in a man aged 40-49 years who had recovered from COVID-19. The specimen sequenced was peripheral blood. The chain uses TRBV3-1 (or the pseudogene TRBV3-2) and TRBJ2-7; D gene ambiguous. CDR3 sequence: CASSQELSANYEQYF. CDR3 DNA: TGTGCCAGCAGCCAAGAACTCAGCGCGAACTACGAGCAGTACTTC.